This T cell receptor beta chain was obtained from a study of blood T cell repertoires in COVID-19. At the level of the study: Sites in the United States, Italy and Spain provided acute and convalescent COVID-19 samples. PBMCs, B-cell-depleted T cells, or T cells provided the cDNA or gDNA that made up the material.

The ends lost 6 bases at V and 8 bases at J; junction bases unmatched: 5. CDR3 length: 13 amino acids. CDR1 and CDR2 from the germline V gene are MDHEN and SYDVKM. TCRdb keeps only in-frame clones here, not all; method: immunoSEQ multiplex PCR. The profile covers about 190,000 clones, with 60% to 80% appearing a single time and about 25% taken by the ten largest. The clonotype was recovered from a woman aged 65 to 85 with acute or convalescent COVID-19. V gene TRBV28 combines with J gene TRBJ2-1; 9 bases align to TRBD2. The source material was peripheral blood. CDR3 coding DNA: TGTGCCAGCAGGGGGACTAGCTTCGATGAGCAGTTCTTC. This codes for CASRGTSFDEQFF. The full variable domain, rest sourced from reference TRBV28 and TRBJ2-1, is DVKVTQSSRYLVKRTGEKVFLECVQDMDHENMFWYRQDPGLGLRLIYFSYDVKMKEKGDIPEGYSVSREKKERFSLILESASTNQTSMYLCASRGTSFDEQFFGPGTRLTVL.